The 32 T cell receptor beta chains in this list originate from one sample, sequenced in a study of blood T cell repertoires in COVID-19. The assay was immunoSEQ multiplex PCR, and TCRdb's table has in-frame clones only and misses some. The sample carries some 250,000 clones, about 85% recorded once. Sequenced: peripheral blood. These receptors originate from a man aged 60-69 years with acute or convalescent COVID-19.

The CDR3 loop reads CASSPWEVRQETQYF. CDR3 nucleotides: TGTGCCAGCAGCCCTTGGGAGGTGAGGCAAGAGACCCAGTACTTC. This chain uses TRBV28 with TRBJ2-5; a possible D gene is TRBD2 (6 bases). Germline CDR1 MDHEN, CDR2 SYDVKM. Trimming stripped 6 bases from V and 2 bases from J, with 16 bases between. The CDR3 covers 15 residues.

The chain couples TRBV10-3 to TRBJ2-3; 7 bases are a match to TRBD2. The CDR3 has 17 residues. V lost 4 bases to trimming and J lost 2 bases; unmatched junction nucleotides: 12. CDR1 and CDR2 (germline): ENHRY, SYGVKD. The CDR3 region has the DNA TGTGCCATCAGTGGGGGTCGTGGACTAGTGGACACAGATACGCAGTATTTT. Protein sequence: CAISGGRGLVDTDTQYF.

The V call is TRBV5-1, the J call TRBJ2-1; 11 nucleotides align to TRBD1. CDR1 SGHRS and CDR2 YFSETQ come from the germline V gene. This CDR3 has 15 residues. Losses at the gene ends were 4 bases for V and 8 bases for J; bases not matched to a gene: 8. CDR3: CASSPGTGGQDEQFF. For the CDR3, the DNA is TGCGCCAGCAGCCCCGGGACAGGGGGTCAGGATGAGCAGTTCTTC. Full variable domain (rest looked up from reference TRBV5-1 and TRBJ2-1): KAGVTQTPRYLIKTRGQQVTLSCSPISGHRSVSWYQQTPGQGLQFLFEYFSETQRNKGNFPGRFSGRQFSNSRSEMNVSTLELGDSALYLCASSPGTGGQDEQFFGPGTRLTVL.

This clone occurred once. In DNA form, the CDR3 reads TGTGCCAGTAGTATAGCCCCCGTAGCTGGAAACACCATATATTTT. This sequence encodes CASSIAPVAGNTIYF. The chain couples TRBV19 to TRBJ1-3; unclear D gene. CDR1 and CDR2 from the germline V gene are LNHDA and SQIVND (reference sequence). Trimming pared 1 base from V and 2 bases from J, leaving 9 bases between. This CDR3 is built from 15 residues.

This rearrangement joins TRBV9 to TRBJ1-6; 8 nucleotides match TRBD1. This CDR3 contains 16 residues. Germline V CDR1 and CDR2: SGDLS, YYNGEE. After removal of 1 base from V and 10 bases from J, the junction contained 10 bases not matched to a gene. This chain's CDR3 is CASSVLGTGRGSPLHF. DNA for the CDR3: TGTGCCAGCAGCGTACTAGGGACAGGACGGGGCTCACCCCTCCACTTT.

The CDR3 nucleotides are TGCGCCAGCAGTTGGGACAGGGACGCTGGAAACACCATATATTTT. Translated, it gives CASSWDRDAGNTIYF. The rearrangement links TRBV5-1 to TRBJ1-3; 9 nucleotides align to TRBD1. In germline, CDR1 is SGHRS, CDR2 YFSETQ. Trimming removed 5 bases from V and 2 bases from J; junction bases left unmatched: 5. CDR3 length equals 15 residues.

V usage is TRBV5-1 and J usage is TRBJ2-1; 8 positions agree with TRBD1. Trimming cost V 6 bases and J 2 bases; bases outside gene matches: 7. Germline V CDR1 and CDR2: SGHRS, YFSETQ. CDR3 length equals 15 residues. CDR3 protein: CASTPDRATYNEQFF. CDR3 nucleotide sequence: TGCGCCAGCACCCCGGACAGGGCAACCTACAATGAGCAGTTCTTC.

The V call is TRBV3-1 (or the pseudogene TRBV3-2), the J call TRBJ1-2; 7 nucleotides align to TRBD1. Germline V gene data show CDR1 as LGHDT and CDR2 as YNNKEL (reference sequence). The CDR3 is 14 residues long. V was pared by 0 bases and J by 4 bases, with 2 bases of the junction left unmatched. DNA for the CDR3: TGTGCCAGCAGCCAAGATCAGGGGGTCTATGGCTACACCTTC. It translates to CASSQDQGVYGYTF.

The chain links TRBV30 to TRBJ2-1; TRBD2 agrees at 7 bases. The CDR3 totals 15 residues. The germline gives CDR1 GTSNPN, CDR2 SVGIG (reference sequence). V gave up 5 bases and J gave up 6 bases; unmatched junction bases: 13. The CDR3 coding sequence is TGTGCCTGGGTTTTAAAGGGACTACCCCCCAATGAGCAGTTCTTC. This gives the protein CAWVLKGLPPNEQFF.

The V call is TRBV6-6, the J call TRBJ2-1; TRBD2 matches at 7 bases. V gave up 5 bases and J gave up 2 bases; unmatched junction bases: 6. The CDR3 sequence is 15 residues long. The germline V gene encodes CDR1 MNHNY and CDR2 SVGAGI (reference sequence). The CDR3 sequence is CASSPTSEPYNEQFF. CDR3 nucleotide sequence: TGTGCCAGCAGTCCTACTAGCGAGCCCTACAATGAGCAGTTCTTC.

The rearrangement links TRBV6-5 to TRBJ2-1; D might be TRBD2 (5 bases). Germline CDR1 and CDR2: MNHEY and SVGAGI. V lost 5 bases and J lost 13, with 15 bases in between. The CDR3 contains 12 residues. The chain's CDR3 is CASSPHAGNQFF. The CDR3 coding sequence is TGTGCCAGCAGTCCCCACGCGGGTAACCAGTTCTTC.

The rearrangement links TRBV7-2 to TRBJ1-4; the match to TRBD1 covers 7 bases. CDR3 length: 13 residues. Unmatched junction bases numbered 2, after V lost 2 bases and J lost 8 bases. Germline V CDR1 and CDR2: SGHTA, FQGNSA. In nucleotides, the CDR3 is TGTGCCAGCAGCTTAAACAGGGGCGAAAAACTGTTTTTT. This sequence encodes CASSLNRGEKLFF.

This clone was counted once. The gene calls are TRBV2 and TRBJ1-3; TRBD1 matches at 8 bases. The CDR3 runs 13 residues. The V gene's germline CDR1 is SNHLY and CDR2 FYNNEI. V gave up 6 bases and J gave up 5 bases; unmatched junction bases: 3. This CDR3 is CASRDRARNTIYF. For the CDR3, the DNA is TGTGCCAGCAGGGACAGGGCTAGAAACACCATATATTTT. The full variable domain, completed using reference TRBV2 and TRBJ1-3, is EPEVTQTPSHQVTQMGQEVILRCVPISNHLYFYWYRQILGQKVEFLVSFYNNEISEKSEIFDDQFSVERPDGSNFTLKIRSTKLEDSAMYFCASRDRARNTIYFGEGSWLTVV.

This chain connects TRBV5-1 to TRBJ2-3; tentatively, D is TRBD1 (5 bases). CDR1 is SGHRS and CDR2 is YFSETQ in the germline V gene. V was clipped by 0 bases and J by 5 bases, with 13 bases between them. This CDR3 is 15 amino acids long. The CDR3 sequence: CASSLEGATEDTQYF. Here the CDR3 DNA reads TGCGCCAGCAGCTTGGAAGGGGCCACCGAAGATACGCAGTATTTT.

The chain recombines TRBV19 with TRBJ1-1; D ambiguous. The CDR3 totals 13 residues. Trimming took off 7 bases at V and 1 base at J, with 10 bases between the two ends. CDR1 and CDR2 (germline): LNHDA, SQIVND (reference sequence). In DNA form, the CDR3 reads TGTGCCAGTATCCGGGTTCCGAACACTGAAGCTTTCTTT. Its translation: CASIRVPNTEAFF.

This chain links TRBV14 with TRBJ1-3; D perhaps matches TRBD1 (5 bases). V shed 4 bases and J shed 2 bases, with 15 bases lying between them. The CDR3 spans 16 residues. Germline CDR1 SGHDN, CDR2 FVKESK. Written as DNA, the CDR3 is TGTGCCAGCAGCCGCCAAGCCCTACAGGCTGGAAACACCATATATTTT. Protein sequence: CASSRQALQAGNTIYF.

The chain has TRBV18 and TRBJ2-1; 9 bases are a match to TRBD1. From germline, CDR1 is KGHSH and CDR2 LQKENI. Unmatched junction bases numbered 11, after V lost 0 bases and J lost 2 bases. CDR3 length equals 19 residues. CDR3 nucleotide sequence: TGTGCCAGCTCACCACCAAAGGGACAGGGCGAAGTAACCTACAATGAGCAGTTCTTC. It encodes CASSPPKGQGEVTYNEQFF.

This chain joins TRBV6-5 and TRBJ2-7, with 8 bases identical to TRBD1. Losses at the gene ends were 7 bases for V and 4 bases for J; bases not matched to a gene: 6. Germline assignment: CDR1 MNHEY and CDR2 SVGAGI. The CDR3 is 13 residues long. Here the CDR3 DNA reads TGTGCCAGCACCAAACAGGGGGGTTACGAGCAGTACTTC. Translating gives CASTKQGGYEQYF.

This rearrangement joins TRBV18 to TRBJ2-3; 9 bases map to TRBD2. Trimming took 2 bases from V and 0 from J; bases not matched to a gene: 3. The CDR3 is made up of 16 amino acids. From germline, CDR1 is KGHSH and CDR2 LQKENI. CDR3 in DNA: TGTGCCAGCTCACCAGATAGCGGGAGAAGCACAGATACGCAGTATTTT. This sequence encodes CASSPDSGRSTDTQYF.

This clone was observed a handful of times. The chain recombines TRBV12-3 or TRBV12-4 with TRBJ2-7; D call uncertain. V shed 0 bases and J shed 6 bases, with 9 bases lying between them. This CDR3 region has 13 residues. The CDR3 coding sequence is TGTGCCAGCAGTTTAGCAGTTAGAGCCGAGCAGTACTTC. It codes for CASSLAVRAEQYF.

The chain links TRBV15 to TRBJ1-4, with D maybe TRBD1 (5 bases). In germline, CDR1 is LNHNV, CDR2 YYDKDF (reference sequence). With 0 bases removed from V and 7 bases from J, the gap between germline ends came to 12 bases. The CDR3 consists of 15 residues. Here the CDR3 reads CATSRDRQGGEKLFF. The DNA of the CDR3 is TGTGCCACCAGCAGAGATCGCCAGGGTGGTGAAAAACTGTTTTTT.

V is TRBV12-3 or TRBV12-4 and J is TRBJ2-5; TRBD2 agrees at 7 bases. Trimming removed 6 bases from V and 7 bases from J; junction bases left unmatched: 5. The CDR3 is 12 amino acids. The CDR3 reads CASSWGGGTQYF. The CDR3 nucleotides read TGTGCCAGCAGCTGGGGCGGGGGGACCCAGTACTTC.

The J gene is TRBJ1-6, the V gene TRBV7-9; D ambiguous. The length of the CDR3 is 15 residues. Germline CDR1 is SEHNR and CDR2 is FQNEAQ (reference sequence). Trimming removed 0 bases at V and 8 bases at J, with 11 bases between. In DNA form, the CDR3 reads TGTGCCAGCAGCTTAGCGCGGCCCGGTGATTCACCCCTCCACTTT. Residues: CASSLARPGDSPLHF.

V and J are TRBV5-4 and TRBJ1-2; tentative D call: TRBD1 (6 bases). CDR3 length: 13 residues. Between the trimmed V and J ends, which lost 4 bases and 4 bases, there was a span of 11 bases. Germline CDR1 and CDR2: SGHNT and YYREEE (reference sequence). CDR3 in DNA: TGTGCCAGCAGCCCGGACAGCTTCTATGGCTACACCTTC. Translated: CASSPDSFYGYTF.

This chain uses TRBV3-1 (or the pseudogene TRBV3-2) with TRBJ1-6, with 8 bases identical to TRBD1. Trimming removed 4 bases from V and 7 bases from J; junction bases left unmatched: 6. Germline V lookup: CDR1 LGHDT, CDR2 YNNKEL (reference sequence). The CDR3 has 15 residues. The CDR3 is CASSPQGQANSPLHF. The CDR3 coding sequence is TGTGCCAGCAGCCCCCAGGGACAGGCCAATTCACCCCTCCACTTT.

This clone came up once. The V call is TRBV29-1, the J call TRBJ1-2, with D perhaps TRBD1 (6 bases). The CDR3 extends over 16 amino acids. The germline V and J ends were trimmed by 6 bases and 6 bases, with 26 bases remaining between them. Germline V lookup: CDR1 SQVTM, CDR2 ANQGSEA. CDR3 in amino acids: CSVAGRDTGYDDGYTF. The CDR3 DNA reads as TGCAGCGTCGCGGGTAGGGACACTGGTTATGATGATGGCTACACCTTC.

This clone was seen only once. The rearrangement uses TRBV3-1 (or the pseudogene TRBV3-2) and TRBJ1-2; D might be TRBD1 (5 bases). Germline values: CDR1 LGHDT, CDR2 YNNKEL (reference sequence). V was cut by 5 bases and J by 7 bases, with 17 bases left in between. The CDR3 covers 14 residues. DNA for the CDR3: TGTGCCAGCAGCTCAGTTGGGGGGTCTCGTGGCTACACCTTC. Its translation: CASSSVGGSRGYTF.

The chain is built from TRBV28 and TRBJ2-3; possible D gene TRBD2, 6 bases. The CDR3 runs to 18 residues. Germline CDR1 is MDHEN and CDR2 is SYDVKM. The V gene lost 6 bases and the J gene lost 3 bases, with 25 bases spanning the gap. Here the CDR3 DNA reads TGTGCCAGCAGCCCGACCGCGACAGTCGACGGGAGTACAGATACGCAGTATTTT. Translating gives CASSPTATVDGSTDTQYF. The full variable domain, rest sourced from reference TRBV28 and TRBJ2-3, is DVKVTQSSRYLVKRTGEKVFLECVQDMDHENMFWYRQDPGLGLRLIYFSYDVKMKEKGDIPEGYSVSREKKERFSLILESASTNQTSMYLCASSPTATVDGSTDTQYFGPGTRLTVL.

J is TRBJ1-2 and V is TRBV27; D may be TRBD1 (5 bases). The CDR3 has 13 residues. In germline, CDR1 is MNHEY, CDR2 SMNVEV (reference sequence). Trimming took off 8 bases at V and 3 bases at J, with 13 bases between the two ends. The CDR3 DNA reads as TGTGCCAGCGCAATAGACAGAGACTATGGCTACACCTTC. Encoded protein: CASAIDRDYGYTF.

The gene calls are TRBV21-1 and TRBJ1-2; no DNA check was done on the table's D call, TRBD1. TRBV21-1 is a pseudogene locus. This CDR3 has 13 amino acids. The CDR3 nucleotides are TGTGCCAGCAGCAAATTTGGCCGCCATGGCTACACCTTC. It translates to CASSKFGRHGYTF.

The rearrangement links TRBV7-9 to TRBJ2-2; 7 bases align to TRBD2. The junction had 7 bases not matched to a gene; V was cut back by 5 bases and J by 4 bases. The CDR3 extends over 15 amino acids. Per the germline V gene, CDR1 is SEHNR and CDR2 is FQNEAQ (reference sequence). CDR3 sequence (DNA): TGTGCCAGCAGCAACCGACTAGCTAGCACCGGGGAGCTGTTTTTT. This sequence encodes CASSNRLASTGELFF. The entire variable domain, with the rest obtained from reference TRBV7-9 and TRBJ2-2, is as follows: DTGVSQNPRHKITKRGQNVTFRCDPISEHNRLYWYRQTLGQGPEFLTYFQNEAQLEKSRLLSDRFSAERPKGSFSTLEIQRTEQGDSAMYLCASSNRLASTGELFFGEGSRLTVL.

The rearrangement joins TRBV19 to TRBJ1-6, with a tentative D call TRBD1 (5 bases). Germline V lookup: CDR1 LNHDA, CDR2 SQIVND (reference sequence). V was clipped by 8 bases and J by 6 bases, with 26 bases between them. CDR3 size: 18 residues. The CDR3 region has the DNA TGTGCCAGTCCCCTGCGCGTCCAACTCACAGGATCTAATTCACCCCTCCACTTT. The encoded protein is CASPLRVQLTGSNSPLHF.